This T cell receptor beta chain was sequenced during a study of blood T cell repertoires in COVID-19. The CDR3 is made up of 15 amino acids. Losses at the gene ends were 2 bases for V and 8 bases for J; bases not matched to a gene: 8. Germline CDR1 reads SGDLS; CDR2 reads YYNGEE. The protocol was immunoSEQ multiplex PCR, while the TCRdb copy is restricted to in-frame clones and leaves out a portion. The sample includes under 350,000 clones, 80% to 90% of them seen just once. The sample comprised PBMCs or T cells enriched from blood (not recorded which). This receptor was obtained from a woman aged 40 to 49 with acute COVID-19. V and J are TRBV9 and TRBJ1-4, with 8 positions matching TRBD1. The CDR3 bases are TGTGCCAGCAGCGTGTCACAGGGGGGAGGGGAAAAACTGTTTTTT. Translated, it gives CASSVSQGGGEKLFF. Full variable domain (outside the CDR3, taken from reference TRBV9 and TRBJ1-4): DSGVTQTPKHLITATGQRVTLRCSPRSGDLSVYWYQQSLDQGLQFLIQYYNGEERAKGNILERFSAQQFPDLHSELNLSSLELGDSALYFCASSVSQGGGEKLFFGSGTQLSVL.